Presented here are 23 T cell receptor beta chains from one specimen sequenced in a study of T cell responses to AZD1222 COVID-19 vaccine. Produced via immunoSEQ multiplex PCR; TCRdb's table is partial and in-frame only. The sample contains about 67,000 clones, 84% of which appear only once. Source: peripheral blood, taken on day 0 of AZD1222 vaccination. The receptors shown here come from an adult in good health.

This clone was seen only a few times. J is TRBJ1-6 and V is TRBV12-3 or TRBV12-4; D uncertain. The CDR3 loop spans 11 amino acids. Deletions cut 6 bases from V and 12 bases from J, with 9 bases between. CDR3 protein: CASSTEGPLHF. The CDR3 nucleotides read TGTGCCAGCAGCACAGAGGGACCCCTCCACTTT.

The chain joins TRBV24-1 to TRBJ1-2; TRBD1 aligns across 9 bases. The CDR3 runs to 15 residues. CDR1 and CDR2 (germline): KGHDR, SFDVKD. V lost 4 bases and J lost 4; bases outside the gene matches: 6. The CDR3, as DNA: TGTGCCACCAGTGACTACAGGGGGCCTGTCTATGGCTACACCTTC. Translating gives CATSDYRGPVYGYTF.

The chain uses TRBV4-3 and TRBJ1-6, with TRBD1 matching over 8 bases. The V and J ends lost 0 bases and 10 bases, in that order; junction bases with no gene match: 14. The CDR3 is 18 residues long. CDR1 LGHNA and CDR2 YSLEER come from the germline V gene. CDR3 amino acids: CASSQDLSGQGAGSPLHF. The CDR3 coding sequence is TGCGCCAGCAGCCAAGACTTATCCGGCCAGGGGGCCGGATCACCCCTCCACTTT.

The chain uses TRBV4-1 and TRBJ1-1; no reliable D call. In germline, CDR1 is MGHRA, CDR2 YSYEKL. Trimming left V 0 bases short and J 4 bases short, with 6 bases between. The CDR3 is 13 amino acids. CDR3 sequence reads: CASSQDWRTEAFF. In DNA form, the CDR3 reads TGCGCCAGCAGCCAAGATTGGCGCACTGAAGCTTTCTTT.

The J gene is TRBJ1-2, the V gene TRBV7-3, with no clear D. V was shortened by 0 bases and J by 2 bases, with 13 bases between the two germline ends. CDR1 and CDR2 from the germline V gene are SGHTA and FQGTGA. The CDR3 covers 16 residues. This chain's CDR3 is CASSLTLIGNNYGYTF. CDR3 DNA: TGTGCCAGCAGCTTAACATTAATAGGGAACAACTATGGCTACACCTTC.

The chain is built from TRBV7-2 and TRBJ2-2; D call uncertain. The ends were cut back, 0 bases at V and 7 bases at J, with 12 bases in the middle. The germline V gene has CDR1 SGHTA and CDR2 FQGNSA. The CDR3 has 15 amino acids. As DNA, the CDR3 is TGTGCCAGCAGCTTAGCCCCTAGTTTGGGCGGGGAGCTGTTTTTT. Translating gives CASSLAPSLGGELFF.

The J gene is TRBJ1-5, the V gene TRBV6-6; 10 bases are a match to TRBD1. J was trimmed by 6 bases and V by 0 bases; bases with no gene match: 5. This CDR3 spans 16 amino acids. CDR1 is MNHNY, CDR2 SVGAGI, per germline (reference sequence). The CDR3 loop reads CASSYSTGGAGQPQHF. The DNA for the CDR3 is TGTGCCAGCAGTTACTCGACAGGGGGCGCGGGTCAGCCCCAGCATTTT.

The rearrangement links TRBV5-1 to TRBJ2-5; 12 bases fit TRBD2. This CDR3 has 15 residues. Looked up from germline, CDR1 is SGHRS and CDR2 is YFSETQ. The junction had 4 bases not matched to a gene; V was cut back by 2 bases and J by 5 bases. CDR3 sequence reads: CASSFTSGRKETQYF. CDR3 nucleotide sequence: TGCGCCAGCAGCTTTACTAGCGGGAGGAAGGAGACCCAGTACTTC.

This clone was counted a single time. The J gene is TRBJ1-5, the V gene TRBV11-3; a possible D gene is TRBD1 (5 bases). The CDR3 extends over 16 amino acids. Trimming left V 5 bases short and J 0 bases short, with 14 bases between. The germline V gene has CDR1 SGHNT and CDR2 YENEEA. Here the CDR3 reads CASSRRDRNSNQPQHF. CDR3 in DNA: TGTGCCAGCAGCCGCCGGGACCGGAATAGCAATCAGCCCCAGCATTTT.

The chain recombines TRBV27 with TRBJ1-5; maybe TRBD1 (6 bases). CDR1 MNHEY and CDR2 SMNVEV come from the germline V gene (reference sequence). The CDR3 is 15 residues long. The V and J ends lost 3 bases and 2 bases respectively, with 11 bases between them. Here the CDR3 reads CASSLAGEGNQPQHF. The DNA for the CDR3 is TGTGCCAGCAGTTTGGCAGGGGAAGGCAATCAGCCCCAGCATTTT.

V usage is TRBV7-2 and J usage is TRBJ1-4; 7 bases are shared with TRBD1. This CDR3 is 14 amino acids long. V was clipped by 5 bases and J by 8 bases; unmatched bases: 8. Germline loops: CDR1 SGHTA, CDR2 FQGNSA. The CDR3 DNA reads as TGTGCCAGCAGCCCTGACAGGGCGGGAGAAAAACTGTTTTTT. This sequence encodes CASSPDRAGEKLFF.

This chain uses TRBV11-3 with TRBJ1-1; TRBD1 might be the D (5 bases). From germline, CDR1 is SGHNT and CDR2 YENEEA. This CDR3 is 15 amino acids long. Trimming left V 4 bases short and J 3 bases short, with 15 bases between. The CDR3 region has the DNA TGTGCCAGCAGCTCCGCGGGGGGGTTGGACACTGAAGCTTTCTTT. This gives the protein CASSSAGGLDTEAFF.

V and J are TRBV7-2 and TRBJ1-1, with D perhaps matching TRBD1 (5 bases). The CDR3 covers 14 residues. CDR1 and CDR2 (germline): SGHTA, FQGNSA. The germline V and J ends were trimmed by 5 bases and 1 base, with 11 bases remaining between them. This CDR3 reads CASSLGDRNTEAFF. In DNA form, the CDR3 reads TGTGCCAGCAGCCTGGGGGACCGGAACACTGAAGCTTTCTTT.

The chain is built from TRBV29-1 and TRBJ1-4, with 8 bases identical to TRBD1. CDR3 length: 14 residues. J lost 2 bases, V lost 8 bases, and 7 bases had no gene match. Germline CDR1 SQVTM, CDR2 ANQGSEA. The CDR3 DNA reads TGCAGCATAGGATCAGGGGGCACTAATGAAAAACTGTTTTTT. Its translation is CSIGSGGTNEKLFF.

This clone was observed a few times. V gene TRBV4-3 combines with J gene TRBJ1-2; 8 nucleotides align to TRBD1. Germline CDR1 reads LGHNA; CDR2 reads YSLEER. This CDR3 has 16 amino acids. J lost 4 bases, V lost 3 bases, and 10 bases had no gene match. This CDR3 is CASSQIPGQDSYGYTF. CDR3 DNA: TGCGCCAGCAGCCAGATACCGGGACAGGATTCCTATGGCTACACCTTC.

The chain links TRBV7-2 to TRBJ1-2; the match to TRBD1 covers 11 bases. This CDR3 has 16 residues. V was pared by 0 bases and J by 4 bases, with 4 bases of the junction left unmatched. Germline CDR1 is SGHTA and CDR2 is FQGNSA. In nucleotides, the CDR3 is TGTGCCAGCAGCTTAGCGGGACAGGGGGAAATCTATGGCTACACCTTC. Its translation is CASSLAGQGEIYGYTF. The variable domain in full, with the rest retrieved from reference TRBV7-2 and TRBJ1-2, is GAGVSQSPSNKVTEKGKDVELRCDPISGHTALYWYRQSLGQGLEFLIYFQGNSAPDKSGLPSDRFSAERTGGSVSTLTIQRTQQEDSAVYLCASSLAGQGEIYGYTFGSGTRLTVV.

The genes are TRBV6-5 and TRBJ1-1, with D possibly matching TRBD1 (6 bases). The ends were cut back, 6 bases at V and 6 bases at J, with 17 bases in the middle. Per the germline V gene, CDR1 is MNHEY and CDR2 is SVGAGI. The CDR3 is 14 residues long. CDR3 coding DNA: TGTGCCAGCAGGTTCCGGGACACGACTTCTGAAGCTTTCTTT. It is translated as CASRFRDTTSEAFF.

This clone came up a few times. CDR3 protein: CASSLEQGRSYEQYF. In DNA, the CDR3 is TGTGCCAGCAGCTTAGAGCAGGGTAGGTCCTACGAGCAGTACTTC. V gene TRBV7-6 combines with J gene TRBJ2-7; perhaps TRBD1 as D (5 bases). In germline, CDR1 is SGHVS, CDR2 FNYEAQ. Trimming stripped 1 base from V and 1 base from J, with 11 bases between. This CDR3 comprises 15 residues.

This chain joins TRBV7-2 and TRBJ1-5, with TRBD1 matching over 9 bases. Germline-derived CDR1 and CDR2 are SGHTA and FQGNSA. This CDR3 comprises 16 residues. V shed 0 bases and J 5 bases; nucleotides not matched to a gene: 5. CDR3 in DNA: TGTGCCAGCAGCTTAGCCGGACAGGGGATCGATCAGCCCCAGCATTTT. The encoded protein is CASSLAGQGIDQPQHF.

The rearrangement joins TRBV10-3 to TRBJ1-5; D is unresolved. There are 14 residues in the CDR3. Looked up from germline, CDR1 is ENHRY and CDR2 is SYGVKD. Trimming shortened V by 4 bases and J by 3 bases, and 10 bases separated the two germline ends. In DNA form, the CDR3 reads TGTGCCATCAGTGGCGGGCGGGACAATCAGCCCCAGCATTTT. The encoded protein is CAISGGRDNQPQHF.

This clone was detected only once. The chain combines TRBV5-8 with TRBJ2-1, with D unclear. V lost 4 bases to trimming and J lost 11 bases, with 7 bases between them. This CDR3 region has 10 residues. The V gene's germline CDR1 is SGHTS and CDR2 YDEGEE. CDR3 sequence: CASSRLQQFF. CDR3 in DNA: TGTGCCAGCAGCCGCCTCCAGCAGTTCTTC.

J is TRBJ1-2 and V is TRBV28, with D possibly matching TRBD1 (6 bases). This CDR3 comprises 13 residues. V was cut by 6 bases and J by 5 bases, with 13 bases left in between. Germline V gene data show CDR1 as MDHEN and CDR2 as SYDVKM. Written as DNA, the CDR3 is TGTGCCAGCAGGAAGGGGGTAGGTTATGGCTACACCTTC. It translates to CASRKGVGYGYTF.

The rearrangement joins TRBV28 to TRBJ1-1; TRBD1 matches at 7 bases. Germline values: CDR1 MDHEN, CDR2 SYDVKM. Unmatched junction bases numbered 10, after V lost 3 bases and J lost 6 bases. The CDR3 totals 15 residues. The chain's CDR3 is CASSLPNRGESEAFF. The CDR3 nucleotides read TGTGCCAGCAGTTTGCCCAACAGGGGTGAGTCTGAAGCTTTCTTT.